Listed here are 20 T cell receptor beta chains from one sample, sequenced in a study of cytomegalovirus exposure and HLA in healthy donors. This PCR relied on a set of 60 Vbeta primers and 13 Jbeta primers. Assay used: immunoSEQ multiplex PCR; TCRdb lists only in-frame clones, some missing. The sample data list about 67,000 clones. Sequenced: PBMCs. These TCRs come from a woman between 40 and 50 years old in good health and CMV-seropositive.

The V gene is TRBV13, the J gene TRBJ1-2; 10 bases map to TRBD1. Germline V gene data show CDR1 as PRHDT and CDR2 as FYEKMQ (reference sequence). There are 17 residues in the CDR3. V shed 1 base, J shed 3 bases, and the junction held 8 bases outside the gene matches. CDR3 amino acids: CASSLDRGQGMDYGYTF. The DNA for the CDR3 is TGTGCCAGCAGCTTAGACCGGGGACAGGGGATGGACTATGGCTACACCTTC.

This chain joins TRBV5-8 and TRBJ2-5, with D unresolved. Between the trimmed V and J ends, which lost 0 bases and 3 bases, there was a span of 9 bases. In germline, CDR1 is SGHTS, CDR2 YDEGEE. The CDR3 covers 14 residues. The CDR3 region has the DNA TGTGCCAGCAGCTTGGATAACGAGGAAGAGACCCAGTACTTC. Its translation is CASSLDNEEETQYF.

The genes are TRBV27 and TRBJ1-1, with D perhaps TRBD1 (6 bases). The V end was cut by 7 bases, the J end by 6 bases, with 24 bases between. The CDR3 totals 16 residues. Per the germline V gene, CDR1 is MNHEY and CDR2 is SMNVEV (reference sequence). DNA of the CDR3: TGTGCCAGCAAAATACCCGGGGGAGGGGGTGCGGCTGAAGCTTTCTTT. This codes for CASKIPGGGGAAEAFF.

This chain joins TRBV10-3 and TRBJ2-1; possibly TRBD2 for D (6 bases). This CDR3 comprises 15 residues. Germline values: CDR1 ENHRY, CDR2 SYGVKD. Trimming took off 4 bases at V and 1 base at J, with 11 bases between the two ends. The CDR3 nucleotides read TGTGCCATCAGTGGGAGGGCAGATTCCTACAATGAGCAGTTCTTC. It codes for CAISGRADSYNEQFF.

The rearrangement uses TRBV15 and TRBJ1-2, with D possibly being TRBD1 (5 bases). The CDR3 spans 12 residues. Germline V gives CDR1 LNHNV, CDR2 YYDKDF (reference sequence). V was clipped by 9 bases and J by 4 bases, with 12 bases between them. CDR3 sequence: CATYDSLYGYTF. The CDR3, as DNA: TGTGCCACTTATGACAGCCTCTATGGCTACACCTTC. The complete variable domain, with remaining parts taken from reference TRBV15 and TRBJ1-2, reads DAMVIQNPRYQVTQFGKPVTLSCSQTLNHNVMYWYQQKSSQAPKLLFHYYDKDFNNEADTPDNFQSRRPNTSFCFLDIRSPGLGDTAMYLCATYDSLYGYTFGSGTRLTVV.

The chain joins TRBV15 to TRBJ2-1; weak D call: TRBD2 (6 bases). Germline-derived CDR1 and CDR2 are LNHNV and YYDKDF (reference sequence). Deletions cut 4 bases from V and 0 bases from J, with 16 bases between. The CDR3 spans 17 residues. The CDR3 sequence: CATSTQIGGTSYNEQFF. CDR3 in DNA: TGTGCCACCAGCACGCAAATTGGGGGGACCTCCTACAATGAGCAGTTCTTC.

The J gene is TRBJ1-1, the V gene TRBV4-1; D gene unclear. CDR1 is MGHRA, CDR2 YSYEKL, per germline. Deletions cut 0 bases from V and 0 bases from J, with 8 bases between. This CDR3 is built from 15 residues. CDR3 DNA sequence: TGCGCCAGCAGCCAAGAAGAAGCCGTGAACACTGAAGCTTTCTTT. Translated, it gives CASSQEEAVNTEAFF.

V and J are TRBV9 and TRBJ1-2; D is unresolved. Trimming took 0 bases from V and 5 from J, leaving 14 bases between them. CDR3 length: 15 residues. Germline V CDR1 and CDR2: SGDLS, YYNGEE. The CDR3 here is CASSVAGNTIYGYTF. The CDR3 DNA is TGTGCCAGCAGCGTAGCTGGCAATACGATATATGGCTACACCTTC.

The chain combines TRBV5-4 with TRBJ2-3; 8 bases match TRBD2. The CDR3 runs to 15 residues. Per the germline V gene, CDR1 is SGHNT and CDR2 is YYREEE (reference sequence). V lost 0 bases, J lost 4 bases, and 4 bases stayed unmatched. The chain's CDR3 is CASSLAGGRADTQYF. CDR3 nucleotide sequence: TGTGCCAGCAGCTTGGCGGGGGGGCGGGCAGATACGCAGTATTTT.

The rearrangement links TRBV19 to TRBJ2-1, with a possible D match to TRBD1 (6 bases). Germline V gene data show CDR1 as LNHDA and CDR2 as SQIVND (reference sequence). The CDR3 length is 14 residues. Trimming took 7 bases from V and 8 from J, leaving 18 bases between them. The CDR3 region is CASKGQYRNDEQFF. CDR3 DNA sequence: TGTGCCAGTAAAGGACAGTACCGGAACGATGAGCAGTTCTTC.

V is TRBV15 and J is TRBJ2-3; 8 bases line up with TRBD1. The CDR3 loop spans 16 amino acids. CDR1 and CDR2 from the germline V gene are LNHNV and YYDKDF (reference sequence). V lost 4 bases to trimming and J lost 2 bases; unmatched junction nucleotides: 8. The CDR3 reads CATSTKTGVATDTQYF. In DNA form, the CDR3 reads TGTGCCACCAGCACTAAGACAGGGGTCGCCACAGATACGCAGTATTTT.

This chain links TRBV5-1 with TRBJ2-5; D may be TRBD2 (5 bases). Germline CDR1 SGHRS, CDR2 YFSETQ. Between the trimmed V and J ends, which lost 0 bases and 4 bases, there was a span of 10 bases. This CDR3 region has 14 residues. CDR3 in amino acids: CASSLVFLAETQYF. The CDR3 DNA reads TGCGCCAGCAGCTTGGTGTTCCTAGCAGAGACCCAGTACTTC.

The genes are TRBV7-3 and TRBJ1-2, with D tentatively TRBD1 (5 bases). The V end was cut by 2 bases, the J end by 8 bases, with 12 bases between. The germline V gene has CDR1 SGHTA and CDR2 FQGTGA. This CDR3 has 13 residues. The CDR3 region is CASSLGAGQGYTF. In DNA, the CDR3 is TGTGCCAGCAGCTTAGGGGCAGGGCAAGGCTACACCTTC. The full variable domain, with the rest looked up from reference TRBV7-3 and TRBJ1-2, is GAGVSQTPSNKVTEKGKYVELRCDPISGHTALYWYRQSLGQGPEFLIYFQGTGAADDSGLPNDRFFAVRPEGSVSTLKIQRTERGDSAVYLCASSLGAGQGYTFGSGTRLTVV.

J is TRBJ2-3 and V is TRBV7-7; 10 bases align to TRBD2. J was trimmed by 6 bases and V by 1 base; bases with no gene match: 4. CDR1 and CDR2 from the germline V gene are SSHAT and FNYEAQ (reference sequence). The CDR3 is 15 residues long. The CDR3 is CASSLGAGGRDTQYF. The CDR3 bases are TGTGCCAGCAGCTTAGGAGCGGGGGGGCGGGATACGCAGTATTTT.

As concerns this clone: A read error may account for a junction end that differs from germline. J is TRBJ2-5 and V is TRBV11-2; a possible D gene is TRBD1 (6 bases). From germline, CDR1 is SGHAT and CDR2 FQNNGV. This CDR3 has 14 amino acids. The CDR3 sequence: CASSVDRFTETQYF. CDR3 nucleotides: TGTGCCAGCAGCGTAGACAGGTTTACGGAGACCCAGTACTTC.

The rearrangement links TRBV6-1 to TRBJ1-2; the match to TRBD1 covers 7 bases. Trimming took 1 base from V and 7 from J; bases not matched to a gene: 6. CDR1 is MNHNS, CDR2 SASEGT, per germline. The CDR3 runs 14 residues. The CDR3 DNA follows: TGTGCCAGCAGTGAAGGGACAGGATCGATTGGCTACACCTTC. Encoded protein: CASSEGTGSIGYTF.

This sequence joins TRBV5-4 and TRBJ2-3; TRBD2 aligns across 7 bases. The CDR3 covers 15 residues. Looked up from germline, CDR1 is SGHNT and CDR2 is YYREEE (reference sequence). V shed 3 bases and J 8 bases; nucleotides not matched to a gene: 12. DNA of the CDR3: TGTGCCAGCAGCTATGGGAGGGCCAAACTGGTTACGCAGTATTTT. This translates into CASSYGRAKLVTQYF.

The chain recombines TRBV18 with TRBJ2-7; the match to TRBD1 covers 9 bases. CDR1 and CDR2 (germline): KGHSH, LQKENI. J was trimmed by 6 bases and V by 5 bases; bases with no gene match: 2. This CDR3 region has 12 residues. The CDR3, as DNA: TGTGCCAGCTCAACGGACAGGGGCGAGCAGTACTTC. It encodes CASSTDRGEQYF.

In nucleotides, the CDR3 is TGCGCCAGCAGCCAAGAGCGTAGGGGGTGCGATACGCAGTATTTT. It is translated as CASSQERRGCDTQYF. The J gene is TRBJ2-3, the V gene TRBV4-3, with D possibly being TRBD1 (6 bases). V gave up 0 bases and J gave up 6 bases, with 13 bases separating them. CDR3 size: 15 residues. The germline CDR1 and CDR2 sequences are LGHNA and YSLEER.

The V gene is TRBV7-2, the J gene TRBJ2-5; 8 bases align to TRBD2. The J segment lost 4 bases and the V segment lost 3 bases, leaving 7 bases of the junction unmatched. This CDR3 is 15 amino acids long. CDR1 SGHTA and CDR2 FQGNSA come from the germline V gene. Here the CDR3 reads CASSFIGGATETQYF. CDR3 DNA: TGTGCCAGCAGCTTTATCGGGGGGGCCACAGAGACCCAGTACTTC.